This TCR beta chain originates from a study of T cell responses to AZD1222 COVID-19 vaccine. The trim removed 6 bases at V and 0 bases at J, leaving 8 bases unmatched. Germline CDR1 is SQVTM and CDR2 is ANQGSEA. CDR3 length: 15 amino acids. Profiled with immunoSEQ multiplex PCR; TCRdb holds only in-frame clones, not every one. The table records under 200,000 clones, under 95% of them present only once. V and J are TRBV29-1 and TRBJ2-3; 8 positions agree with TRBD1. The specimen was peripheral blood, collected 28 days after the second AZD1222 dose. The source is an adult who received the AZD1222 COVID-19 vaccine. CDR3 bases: TGCAGCGTGAGGCAGGGGGCGAGGAGCACAGATACGCAGTATTTT. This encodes CSVRQGARSTDTQYF.